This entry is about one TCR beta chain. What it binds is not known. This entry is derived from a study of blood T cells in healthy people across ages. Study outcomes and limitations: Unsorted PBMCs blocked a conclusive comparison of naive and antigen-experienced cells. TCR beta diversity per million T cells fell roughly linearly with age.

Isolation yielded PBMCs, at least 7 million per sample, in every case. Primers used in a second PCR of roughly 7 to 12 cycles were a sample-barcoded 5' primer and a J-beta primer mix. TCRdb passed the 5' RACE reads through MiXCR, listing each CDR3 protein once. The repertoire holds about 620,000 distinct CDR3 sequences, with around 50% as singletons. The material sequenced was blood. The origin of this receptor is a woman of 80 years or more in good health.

CDR3 coding DNA: TGTGCCAGCAGCCAAGATCTTGGGACTTTCCCTTTTGGCAATGAGCAGTTCTTC. Translated: CASSQDLGTFPFGNEQFF. The genes are TRBV4-2 and TRBJ2-1; tentative D call: TRBD2 (6 bases). The CDR3 is 18 residues long. Germline V gene lookup returns CDR1 LGHNA and CDR2 YNFKEQ. V was pared by 0 bases and J by 6 bases, with 21 bases between.